This T cell receptor beta chain was sequenced for a study of blood T cell repertoires in COVID-19. On the study more broadly: T cells, B-cell-depleted T cells, or PBMCs supplied cDNA or gDNA.

How the authors handled the data: Counts of nucleated cells, estimated from reference gene primer amplification, were obtained. The data were produced by immunoSEQ multiplex PCR, yet TCRdb's version contains in-frame clones alone and is incomplete. That table furnishes V, J and clone size, whereas the DNA furnished D and trimming. The repertoire includes roughly 200,000 clones, roughly 85% of them detected once, and approximately 12% sits in the top ten. There are a few counts of this clone. V lost 7 bases and J 3 bases, leaving 10 bases between the germline ends. Looked up from germline, CDR1 is LNHDA and CDR2 is SQIVND (reference sequence). CDR3 length: 13 amino acids.

This receptor was identified in a woman younger than 35 who had recovered from COVID-19. The sample comprised peripheral blood. The J gene is TRBJ1-5, the V gene TRBV19; D is undetermined. As DNA, the CDR3 is TGTGCCAGTACGGGTGACTACAATCAGCCCCAGCATTTT. Protein sequence: CASTGDYNQPQHF.